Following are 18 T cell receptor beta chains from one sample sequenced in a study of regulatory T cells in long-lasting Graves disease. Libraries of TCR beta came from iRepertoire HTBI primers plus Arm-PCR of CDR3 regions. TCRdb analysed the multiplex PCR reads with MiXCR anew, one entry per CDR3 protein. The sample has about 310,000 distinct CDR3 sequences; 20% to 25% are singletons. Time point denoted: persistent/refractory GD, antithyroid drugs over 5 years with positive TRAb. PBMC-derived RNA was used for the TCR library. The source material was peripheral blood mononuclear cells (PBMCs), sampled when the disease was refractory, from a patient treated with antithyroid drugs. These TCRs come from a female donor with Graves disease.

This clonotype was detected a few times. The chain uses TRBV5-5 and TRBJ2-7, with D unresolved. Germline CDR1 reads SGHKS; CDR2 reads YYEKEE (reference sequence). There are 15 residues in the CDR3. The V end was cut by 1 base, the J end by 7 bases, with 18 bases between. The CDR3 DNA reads TGTGCCAGCAGCTTGACAACGGATTCCTACGGGGAGCAGTACTTC. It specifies CASSLTTDSYGEQYF. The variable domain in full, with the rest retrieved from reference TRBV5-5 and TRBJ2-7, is DAGVTQSPTHLIKTRGQQVTLRCSPISGHKSVSWYQQVLGQGPQFIFQYYEKEERGRGNFPDRFSARQFPNYSSELNVNALLLGDSALYLCASSLTTDSYGEQYFGPGTRLTVT.

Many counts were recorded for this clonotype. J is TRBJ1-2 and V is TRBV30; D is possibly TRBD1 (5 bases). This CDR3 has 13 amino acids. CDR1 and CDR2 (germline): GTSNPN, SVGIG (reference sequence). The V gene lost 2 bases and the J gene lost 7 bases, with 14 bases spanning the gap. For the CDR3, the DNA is TGTGCCTGGAGTACGAACCACGGGGGTGGCTACACCTTC. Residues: CAWSTNHGGGYTF. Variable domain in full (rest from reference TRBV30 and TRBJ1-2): SQTIHQWPATLVQPVGSPLSLECTVEGTSNPNLYWYRQAAGRGLQLLFYSVGIGQISSEVPQNLSASRPQDRQFILSSKKLLLSDSGFYLCAWSTNHGGGYTFGSGTRLTVV.

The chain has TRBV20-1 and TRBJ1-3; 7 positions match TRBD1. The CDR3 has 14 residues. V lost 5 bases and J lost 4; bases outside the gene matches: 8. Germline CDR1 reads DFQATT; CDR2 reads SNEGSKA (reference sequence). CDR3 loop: CSAPDRRGGNTIYF. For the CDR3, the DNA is TGCAGTGCTCCGGACAGGCGGGGGGGAAACACCATATATTTT.

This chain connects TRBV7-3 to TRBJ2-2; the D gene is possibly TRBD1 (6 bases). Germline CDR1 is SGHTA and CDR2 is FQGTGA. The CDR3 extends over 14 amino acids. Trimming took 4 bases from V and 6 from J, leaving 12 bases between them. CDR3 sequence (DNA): TGTGCCAGCAGCTCGGGTGGGGGCCCCGGGGAGCTGTTTTTT. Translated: CASSSGGGPGELFF.

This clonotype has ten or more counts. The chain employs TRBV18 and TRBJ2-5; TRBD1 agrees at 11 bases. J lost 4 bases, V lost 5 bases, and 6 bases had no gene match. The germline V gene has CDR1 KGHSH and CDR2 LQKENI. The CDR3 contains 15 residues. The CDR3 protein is CASSSGQGVLETQYF. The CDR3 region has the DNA TGTGCCAGCTCATCGGGACAGGGGGTCCTAGAGACCCAGTACTTC. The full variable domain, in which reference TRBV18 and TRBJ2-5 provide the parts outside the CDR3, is NAGVMQNPRHLVRRRGQEARLRCSPMKGHSHVYWYRQLPEEGLKFMVYLQKENIIDESGMPKERFSAEFPKEGPSILRIQQVVRGDSAAYFCASSSGQGVLETQYFGPGTRLLVL.

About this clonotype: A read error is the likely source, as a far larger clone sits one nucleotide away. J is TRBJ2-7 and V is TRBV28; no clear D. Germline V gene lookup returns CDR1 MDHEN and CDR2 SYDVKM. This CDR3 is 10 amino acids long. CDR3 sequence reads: CASSQYEQCF. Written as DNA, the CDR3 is TGTGCCAGCAGCCAATACGAGCAGTGCTTC.

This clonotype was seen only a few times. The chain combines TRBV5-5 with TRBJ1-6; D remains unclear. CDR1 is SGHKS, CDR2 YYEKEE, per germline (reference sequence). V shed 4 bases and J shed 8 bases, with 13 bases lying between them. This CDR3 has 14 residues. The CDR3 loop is CASSPGISYSPLHF. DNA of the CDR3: TGTGCCAGCAGCCCGGGGATTTCTTATTCACCCCTCCACTTT.

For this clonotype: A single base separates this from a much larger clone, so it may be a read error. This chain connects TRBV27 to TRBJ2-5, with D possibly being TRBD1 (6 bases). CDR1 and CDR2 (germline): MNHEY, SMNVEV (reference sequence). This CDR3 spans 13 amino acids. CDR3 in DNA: TGTGCCAGCAGTTTCAGGACAGAAGAGACCCAGCACTTC. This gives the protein CASSFRTEETQHF.

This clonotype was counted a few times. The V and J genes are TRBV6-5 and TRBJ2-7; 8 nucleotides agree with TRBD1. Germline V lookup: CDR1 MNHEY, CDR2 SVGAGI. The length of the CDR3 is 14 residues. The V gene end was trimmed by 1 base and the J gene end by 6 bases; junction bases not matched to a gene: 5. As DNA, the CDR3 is TGTGCCAGCAGTTACTTTGAGACAGGGGTCGAGCAGTACTTC. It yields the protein CASSYFETGVEQYF.

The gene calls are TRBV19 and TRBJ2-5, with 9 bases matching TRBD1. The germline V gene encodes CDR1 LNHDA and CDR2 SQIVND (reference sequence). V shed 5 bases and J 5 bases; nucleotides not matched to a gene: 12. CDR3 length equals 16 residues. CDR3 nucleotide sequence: TGTGCCAGTAGTCAAGGACAGGGGCCACACTTGGAGACCCAGTACTTC. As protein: CASSQGQGPHLETQYF. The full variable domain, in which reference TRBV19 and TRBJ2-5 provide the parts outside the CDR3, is DGGITQSPKYLFRKEGQNVTLSCEQNLNHDAMYWYRQDPGQGLRLIYYSQIVNDFQKGDIAEGYSVSREKKESFPLTVTSAQKNPTAFYLCASSQGQGPHLETQYFGPGTRLLVL.

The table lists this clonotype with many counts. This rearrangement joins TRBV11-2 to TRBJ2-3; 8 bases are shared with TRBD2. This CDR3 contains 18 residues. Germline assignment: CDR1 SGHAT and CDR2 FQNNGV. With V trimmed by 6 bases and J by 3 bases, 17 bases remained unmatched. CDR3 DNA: TGTGCCAGCAGGCAAAGCCCACTGGGCGGGAGGTTAACAGATACGCAGTATTTT. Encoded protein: CASRQSPLGGRLTDTQYF.

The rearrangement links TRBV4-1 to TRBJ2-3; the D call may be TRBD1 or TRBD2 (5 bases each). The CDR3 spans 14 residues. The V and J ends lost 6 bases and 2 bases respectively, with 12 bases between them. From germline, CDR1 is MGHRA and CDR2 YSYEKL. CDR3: CASRSRGPTDTQYF. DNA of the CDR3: TGCGCCAGCAGGTCGAGGGGTCCCACAGATACGCAGTATTTT.

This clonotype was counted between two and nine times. In DNA, the CDR3 is TGTGCCAGCAGTATCGGGGGGGTGAGCTACGAGCAGTACTTC. Translating it yields CASSIGGVSYEQYF. V gene TRBV7-9 combines with J gene TRBJ2-7; 8 nucleotides agree with TRBD2. CDR1 is SEHNR, CDR2 FQNEAQ, per germline (reference sequence). The CDR3 runs 14 residues. V trimming: 6 bases; J trimming: 3 bases; junction bases outside the gene matches: 7. The whole variable domain, filled in from reference TRBV7-9 and TRBJ2-7, reads DTGVSQNPRHKITKRGQNVTFRCDPISEHNRLYWYRQTLGQGPEFLTYFQNEAQLEKSRLLSDRFSAERPKGSFSTLEIQRTEQGDSAMYLCASSIGGVSYEQYFGPGTRLTVT.

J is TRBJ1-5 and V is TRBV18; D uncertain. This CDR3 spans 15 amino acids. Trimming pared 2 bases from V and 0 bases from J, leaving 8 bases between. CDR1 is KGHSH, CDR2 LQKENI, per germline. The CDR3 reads CASSPGHYSNQPQHF. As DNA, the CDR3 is TGTGCCAGCTCACCAGGGCACTATAGCAATCAGCCCCAGCATTTT.

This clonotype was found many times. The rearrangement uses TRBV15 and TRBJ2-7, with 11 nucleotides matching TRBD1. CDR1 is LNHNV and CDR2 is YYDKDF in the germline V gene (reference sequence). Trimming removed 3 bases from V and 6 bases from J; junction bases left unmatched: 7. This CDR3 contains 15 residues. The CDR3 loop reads CATSREGQGGVEQYF. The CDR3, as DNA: TGTGCCACCAGCAGGGAGGGACAGGGGGGAGTCGAGCAGTACTTC. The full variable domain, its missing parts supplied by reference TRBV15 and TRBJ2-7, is DAMVIQNPRYQVTQFGKPVTLSCSQTLNHNVMYWYQQKSSQAPKLLFHYYDKDFNNEADTPDNFQSRRPNTSFCFLDIRSPGLGDTAMYLCATSREGQGGVEQYFGPGTRLTVT.

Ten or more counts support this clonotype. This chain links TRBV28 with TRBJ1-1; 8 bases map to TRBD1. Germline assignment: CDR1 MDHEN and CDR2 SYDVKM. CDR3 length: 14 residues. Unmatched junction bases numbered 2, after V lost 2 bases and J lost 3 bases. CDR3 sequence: CASSLTGGHTEAFF. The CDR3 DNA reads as TGTGCCAGCAGTTTAACAGGGGGGCACACTGAAGCTTTCTTT.

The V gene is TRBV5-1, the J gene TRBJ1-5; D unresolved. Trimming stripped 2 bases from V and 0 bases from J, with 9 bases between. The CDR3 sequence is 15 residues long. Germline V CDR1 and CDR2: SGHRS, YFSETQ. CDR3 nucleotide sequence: TGCGCCAGCAGCTTAACGGGGTATAGCAATCAGCCCCAGCATTTT. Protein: CASSLTGYSNQPQHF.

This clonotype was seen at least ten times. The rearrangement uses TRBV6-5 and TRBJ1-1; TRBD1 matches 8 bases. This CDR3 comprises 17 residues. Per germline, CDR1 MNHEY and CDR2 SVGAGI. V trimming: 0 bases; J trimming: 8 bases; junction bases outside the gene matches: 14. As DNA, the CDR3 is TGTGCCAGCAGTTACTCGGCAGACTTGGGACAGGCTGGAGAAGCTTTCTTT. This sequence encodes CASSYSADLGQAGEAFF.